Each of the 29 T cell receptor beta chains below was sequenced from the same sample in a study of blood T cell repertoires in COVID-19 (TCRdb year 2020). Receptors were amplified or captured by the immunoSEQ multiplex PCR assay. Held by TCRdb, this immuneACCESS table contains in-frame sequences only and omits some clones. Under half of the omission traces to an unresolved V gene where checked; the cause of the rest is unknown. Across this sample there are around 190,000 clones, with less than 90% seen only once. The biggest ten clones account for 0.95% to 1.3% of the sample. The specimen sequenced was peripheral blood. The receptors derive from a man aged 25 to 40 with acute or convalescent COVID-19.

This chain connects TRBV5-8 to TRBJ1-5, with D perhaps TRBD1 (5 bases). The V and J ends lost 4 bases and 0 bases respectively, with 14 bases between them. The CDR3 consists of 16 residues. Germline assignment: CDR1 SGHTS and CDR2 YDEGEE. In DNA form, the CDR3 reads TGTGCCAGCAGCCCAAGGGGTAAATATAGCAATCAGCCCCAGCATTTT. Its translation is CASSPRGKYSNQPQHF.

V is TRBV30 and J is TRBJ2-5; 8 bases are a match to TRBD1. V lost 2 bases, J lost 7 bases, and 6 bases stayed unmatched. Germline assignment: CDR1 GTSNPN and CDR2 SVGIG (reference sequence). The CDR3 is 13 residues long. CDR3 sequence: CAWSPGGAGTQYF. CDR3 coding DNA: TGTGCCTGGAGTCCAGGGGGCGCGGGGACCCAGTACTTC.

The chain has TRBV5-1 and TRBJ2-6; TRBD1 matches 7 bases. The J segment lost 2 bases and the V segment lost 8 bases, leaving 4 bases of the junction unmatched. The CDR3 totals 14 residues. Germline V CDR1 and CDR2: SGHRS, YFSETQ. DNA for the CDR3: TGCGCCAGTAAGACAGGGACTGGGGCCAACGTCCTGACTTTC. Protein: CASKTGTGANVLTF.

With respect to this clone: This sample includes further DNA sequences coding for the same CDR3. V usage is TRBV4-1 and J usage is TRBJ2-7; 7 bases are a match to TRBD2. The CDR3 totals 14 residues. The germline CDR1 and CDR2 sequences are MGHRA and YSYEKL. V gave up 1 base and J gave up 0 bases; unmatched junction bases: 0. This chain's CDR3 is CASSQAGGSYEQYF. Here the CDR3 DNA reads TGCGCCAGCAGCCAAGCGGGAGGCTCCTACGAGCAGTACTTC.

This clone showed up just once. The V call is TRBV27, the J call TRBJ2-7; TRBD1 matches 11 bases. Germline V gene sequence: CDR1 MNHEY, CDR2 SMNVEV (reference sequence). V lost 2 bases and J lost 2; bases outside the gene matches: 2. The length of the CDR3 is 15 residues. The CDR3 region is CASSLRGQGAYEQYF. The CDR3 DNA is TGTGCCAGCAGTTTACGGGGACAGGGGGCCTACGAGCAGTACTTC.

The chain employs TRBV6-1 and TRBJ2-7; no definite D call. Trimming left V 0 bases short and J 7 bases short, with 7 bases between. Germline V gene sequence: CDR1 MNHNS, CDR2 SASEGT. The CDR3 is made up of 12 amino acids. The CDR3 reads CASSEALREQYF. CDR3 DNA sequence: TGTGCCAGCAGTGAAGCGCTGCGGGAGCAGTACTTC.

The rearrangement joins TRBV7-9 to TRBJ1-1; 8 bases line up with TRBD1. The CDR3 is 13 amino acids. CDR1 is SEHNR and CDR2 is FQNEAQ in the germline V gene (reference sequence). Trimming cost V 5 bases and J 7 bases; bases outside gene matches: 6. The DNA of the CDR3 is TGTGCCAGCAGCATGACAGGGGATGTTGAAGCTTTCTTT. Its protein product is CASSMTGDVEAFF.

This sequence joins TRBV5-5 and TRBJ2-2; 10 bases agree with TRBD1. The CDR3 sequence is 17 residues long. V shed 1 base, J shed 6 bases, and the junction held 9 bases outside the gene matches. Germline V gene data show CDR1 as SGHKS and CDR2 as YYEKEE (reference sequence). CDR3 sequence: CASSLPRQGAVSGELFF. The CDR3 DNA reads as TGTGCCAGCAGCTTGCCCCGACAGGGGGCCGTGTCCGGGGAGCTGTTTTTT.

The CDR3 is CASSLDRGQGYGYTF. The CDR3 DNA is TGTGCCAGCTCACTTGACAGGGGGCAGGGCTATGGCTACACCTTC. The rearrangement uses TRBV18 and TRBJ1-2; 10 bases align to TRBD1. With 4 bases clipped from V and 4 bases from J, the junction kept 6 bases outside the gene matches. Germline V gene lookup returns CDR1 KGHSH and CDR2 LQKENI. CDR3 size: 15 residues.

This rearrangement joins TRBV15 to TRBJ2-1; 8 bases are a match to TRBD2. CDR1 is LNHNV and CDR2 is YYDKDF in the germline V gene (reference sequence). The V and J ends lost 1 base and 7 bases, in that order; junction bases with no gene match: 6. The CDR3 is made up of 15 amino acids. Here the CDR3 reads CATSRAAGAGNEQFF. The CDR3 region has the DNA TGTGCCACCAGCAGAGCAGCGGGAGCAGGAAATGAGCAGTTCTTC.

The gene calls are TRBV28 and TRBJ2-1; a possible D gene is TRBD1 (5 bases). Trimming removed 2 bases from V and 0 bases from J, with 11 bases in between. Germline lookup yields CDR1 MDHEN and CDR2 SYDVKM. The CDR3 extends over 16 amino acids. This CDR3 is CASSLDRQSSYNEQFF. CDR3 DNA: TGTGCCAGCAGTTTAGACCGACAGAGCTCCTACAATGAGCAGTTCTTC.

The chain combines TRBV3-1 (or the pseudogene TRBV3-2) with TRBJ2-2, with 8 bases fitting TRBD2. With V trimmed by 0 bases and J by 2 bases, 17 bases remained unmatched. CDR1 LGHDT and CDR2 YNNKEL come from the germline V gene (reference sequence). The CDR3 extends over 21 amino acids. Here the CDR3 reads CASSQDRRGGPRINNTGELFF. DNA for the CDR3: TGTGCCAGCAGCCAAGATCGGCGCGGGGGGCCTCGGATAAATAACACCGGGGAGCTGTTTTTT.

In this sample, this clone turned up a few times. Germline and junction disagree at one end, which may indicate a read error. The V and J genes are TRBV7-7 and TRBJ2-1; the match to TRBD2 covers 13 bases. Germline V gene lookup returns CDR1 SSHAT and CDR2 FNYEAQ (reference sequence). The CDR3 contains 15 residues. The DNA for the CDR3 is TGTGCTAGCAGCTTAGAACTAGCGGGGGGGCGTGAGCAGTTCTTC. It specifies CASSLELAGGREQFF.

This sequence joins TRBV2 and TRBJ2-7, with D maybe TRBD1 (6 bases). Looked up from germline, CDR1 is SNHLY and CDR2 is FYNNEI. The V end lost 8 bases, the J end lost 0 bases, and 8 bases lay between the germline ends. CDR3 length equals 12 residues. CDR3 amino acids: CASGQLSYEQYF. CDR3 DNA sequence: TGTGCCAGCGGACAGCTCTCCTACGAGCAGTACTTC.

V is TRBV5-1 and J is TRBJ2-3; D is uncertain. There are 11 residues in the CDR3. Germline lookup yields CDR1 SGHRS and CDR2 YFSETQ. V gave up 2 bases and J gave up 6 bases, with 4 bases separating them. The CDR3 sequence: CASSFEDTQYF. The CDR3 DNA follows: TGCGCCAGCAGCTTCGAGGATACGCAGTATTTT.

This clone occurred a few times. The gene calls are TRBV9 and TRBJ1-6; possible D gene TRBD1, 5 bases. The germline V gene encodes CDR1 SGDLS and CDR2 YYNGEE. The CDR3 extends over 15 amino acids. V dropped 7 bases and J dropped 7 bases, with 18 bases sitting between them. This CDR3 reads CASAGGVEVNSPLHF. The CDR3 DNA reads TGTGCCAGCGCTGGAGGGGTCGAAGTGAATTCACCCCTCCACTTT. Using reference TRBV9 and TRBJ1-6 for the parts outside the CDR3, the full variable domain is DSGVTQTPKHLITATGQRVTLRCSPRSGDLSVYWYQQSLDQGLQFLIQYYNGEERAKGNILERFSAQQFPDLHSELNLSSLELGDSALYFCASAGGVEVNSPLHFGNGTRLTVT.

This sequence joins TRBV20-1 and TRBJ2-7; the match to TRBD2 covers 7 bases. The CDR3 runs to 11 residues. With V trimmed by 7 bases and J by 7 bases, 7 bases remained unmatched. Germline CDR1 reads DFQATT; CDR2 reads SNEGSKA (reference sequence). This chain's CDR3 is CSVEGREEQYF. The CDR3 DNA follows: TGCAGTGTCGAGGGGCGGGAGGAGCAGTACTTC.

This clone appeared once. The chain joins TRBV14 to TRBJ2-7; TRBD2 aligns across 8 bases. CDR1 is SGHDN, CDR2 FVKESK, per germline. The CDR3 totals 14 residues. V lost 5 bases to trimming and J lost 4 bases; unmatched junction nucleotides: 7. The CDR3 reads CASSVSRGGYEQYF. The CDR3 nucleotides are TGTGCCAGCAGCGTTTCACGGGGGGGATACGAGCAGTACTTC.

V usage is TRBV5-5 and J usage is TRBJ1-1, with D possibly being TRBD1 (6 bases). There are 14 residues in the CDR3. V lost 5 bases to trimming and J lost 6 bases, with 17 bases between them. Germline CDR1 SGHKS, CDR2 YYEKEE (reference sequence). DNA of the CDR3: TGTGCCAGCAGAATACTTACAGGGTCCGCTGAAGCTTTCTTT. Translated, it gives CASRILTGSAEAFF.

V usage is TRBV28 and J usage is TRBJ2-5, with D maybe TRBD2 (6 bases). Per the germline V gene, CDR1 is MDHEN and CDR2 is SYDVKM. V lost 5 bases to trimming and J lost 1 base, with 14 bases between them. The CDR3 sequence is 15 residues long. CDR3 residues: CASSRDSYLQETQYF. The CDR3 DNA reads TGTGCCAGCAGTCGGGACTCCTACCTCCAAGAGACCCAGTACTTC.

CDR3 amino acids: CASSYEGNNSPLHF. The CDR3 DNA follows: TGCGCCAGCAGCTATGAGGGAAATAATTCACCCCTCCACTTT. This sequence joins TRBV5-1 and TRBJ1-6; D is undetermined. CDR1 SGHRS and CDR2 YFSETQ come from the germline V gene. The CDR3 length is 14 residues. V was pared by 3 bases and J by 5 bases, with 9 bases between.

Here the CDR3 DNA reads TGTGCCAGCTCCGGGGGGTCCACTGAAGCTTTCTTT. Protein: CASSGGSTEAFF. This chain uses TRBV18 with TRBJ1-1; a weak D match, TRBD1 (5 bases). Trimming pared 6 bases from V and 4 bases from J, leaving 9 bases between. CDR1 and CDR2 (germline): KGHSH, LQKENI. The CDR3 is 12 amino acids.

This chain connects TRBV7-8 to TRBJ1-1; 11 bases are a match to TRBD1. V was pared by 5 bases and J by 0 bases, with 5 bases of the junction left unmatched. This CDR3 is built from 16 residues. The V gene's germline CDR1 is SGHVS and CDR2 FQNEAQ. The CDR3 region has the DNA TGTGCCAGCAGCCTCGGGACAGGGGGTATGAACACTGAAGCTTTCTTT. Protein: CASSLGTGGMNTEAFF.

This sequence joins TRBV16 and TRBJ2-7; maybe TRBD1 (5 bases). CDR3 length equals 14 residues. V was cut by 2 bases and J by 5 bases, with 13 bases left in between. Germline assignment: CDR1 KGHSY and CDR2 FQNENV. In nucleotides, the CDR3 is TGTGCCAGCAGCCAACAGATTCAGGGCCACGAGCAGTACTTC. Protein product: CASSQQIQGHEQYF.

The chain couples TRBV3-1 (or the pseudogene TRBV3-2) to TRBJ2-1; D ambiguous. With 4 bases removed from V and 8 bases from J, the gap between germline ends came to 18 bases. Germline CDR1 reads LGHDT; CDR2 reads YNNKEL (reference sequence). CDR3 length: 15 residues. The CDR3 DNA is TGTGCCAGCAGCCCCGTCCGACGCCGAGGTTATGAGCAGTTCTTC. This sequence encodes CASSPVRRRGYEQFF.

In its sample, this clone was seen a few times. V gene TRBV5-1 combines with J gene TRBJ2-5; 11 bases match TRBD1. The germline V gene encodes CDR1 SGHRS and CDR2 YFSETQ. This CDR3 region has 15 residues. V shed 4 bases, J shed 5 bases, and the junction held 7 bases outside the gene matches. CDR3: CASSKGTGGRETQYF. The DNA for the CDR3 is TGCGCCAGCAGCAAAGGGACAGGGGGGAGGGAGACCCAGTACTTC.

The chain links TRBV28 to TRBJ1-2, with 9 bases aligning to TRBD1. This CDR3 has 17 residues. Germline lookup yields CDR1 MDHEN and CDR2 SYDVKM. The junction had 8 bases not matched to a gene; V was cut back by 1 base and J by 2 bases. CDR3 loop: CASSLYVGQGRNYGYTF. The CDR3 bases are TGTGCCAGCAGTTTATATGTGGGACAGGGTCGAAACTATGGCTACACCTTC.

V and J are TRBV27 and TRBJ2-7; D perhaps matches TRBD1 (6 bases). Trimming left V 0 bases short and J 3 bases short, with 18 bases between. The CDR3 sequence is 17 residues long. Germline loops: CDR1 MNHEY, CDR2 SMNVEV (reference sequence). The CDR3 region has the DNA TGTGCCAGCAGTTTATCCCCAAGGACAGTGGGAGACTACGAGCAGTACTTC. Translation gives CASSLSPRTVGDYEQYF.

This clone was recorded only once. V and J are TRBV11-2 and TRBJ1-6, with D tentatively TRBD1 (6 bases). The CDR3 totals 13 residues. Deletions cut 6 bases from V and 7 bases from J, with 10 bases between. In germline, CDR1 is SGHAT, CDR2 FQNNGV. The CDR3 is CASRGTFNSPLHF. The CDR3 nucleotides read TGTGCCAGCAGGGGGACATTCAATTCACCCCTCCACTTT.